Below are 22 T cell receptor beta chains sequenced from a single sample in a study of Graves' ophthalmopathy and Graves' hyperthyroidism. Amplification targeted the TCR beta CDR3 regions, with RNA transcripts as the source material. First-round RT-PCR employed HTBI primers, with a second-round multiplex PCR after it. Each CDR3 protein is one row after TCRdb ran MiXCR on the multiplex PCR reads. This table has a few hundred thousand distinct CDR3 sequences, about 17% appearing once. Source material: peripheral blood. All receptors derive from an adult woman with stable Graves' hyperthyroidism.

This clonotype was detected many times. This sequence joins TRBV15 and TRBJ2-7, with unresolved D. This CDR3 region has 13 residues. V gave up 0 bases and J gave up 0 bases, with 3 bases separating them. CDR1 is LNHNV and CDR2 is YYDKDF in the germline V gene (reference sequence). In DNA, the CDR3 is TGTGCCACCAGCAGAGATCGCTCCTACGAGCAGTACTTC. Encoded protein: CATSRDRSYEQYF.

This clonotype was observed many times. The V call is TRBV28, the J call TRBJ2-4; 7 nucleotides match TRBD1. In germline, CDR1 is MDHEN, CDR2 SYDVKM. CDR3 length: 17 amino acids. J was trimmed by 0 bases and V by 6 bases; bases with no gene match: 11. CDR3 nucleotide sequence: TGTGCCAGCAGAAGAAAACGGGACAGTGTAGCCAAAAACATTCAGTACTTC. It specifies CASRRKRDSVAKNIQYF.

In DNA form, the CDR3 reads TGCAGCGTTGACCAGGGGCCCAATCAGCCCCAGCATTTT. Translated, it gives CSVDQGPNQPQHF. This chain links TRBV29-1 with TRBJ1-5, with D tentatively TRBD1 (6 bases). The germline V gene encodes CDR1 SQVTM and CDR2 ANQGSEA. This CDR3 has 13 amino acids. Trimming left V 3 bases short and J 3 bases short, with 9 bases between.

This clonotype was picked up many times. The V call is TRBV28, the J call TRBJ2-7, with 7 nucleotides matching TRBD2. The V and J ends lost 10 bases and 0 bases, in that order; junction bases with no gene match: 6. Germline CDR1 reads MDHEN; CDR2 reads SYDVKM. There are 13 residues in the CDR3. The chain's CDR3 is CATLGGSSYEQYF. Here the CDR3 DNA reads TGTGCCACCCTGGGGGGGTCCTCCTACGAGCAGTACTTC.

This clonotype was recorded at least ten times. CDR3 bases: TGCAGTGCTAGGGGGGAAAGGCCAGGGAGTTATCTTGGTGGCTACACCTTC. This encodes CSARGERPGSYLGGYTF. This chain joins TRBV20-1 and TRBJ1-2; weak D call: TRBD1 (5 bases). This CDR3 comprises 17 residues. CDR1 is DFQATT, CDR2 SNEGSKA, per germline (reference sequence). Trimming took off 3 bases at V and 7 bases at J, with 27 bases between the two ends.

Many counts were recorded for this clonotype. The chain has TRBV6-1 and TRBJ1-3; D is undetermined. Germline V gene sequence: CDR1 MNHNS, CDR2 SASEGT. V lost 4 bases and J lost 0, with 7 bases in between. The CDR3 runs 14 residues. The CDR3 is CASSGPSSGNTIYF. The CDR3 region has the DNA TGTGCCAGCAGTGGGCCATCCTCTGGAAACACCATATATTTT.

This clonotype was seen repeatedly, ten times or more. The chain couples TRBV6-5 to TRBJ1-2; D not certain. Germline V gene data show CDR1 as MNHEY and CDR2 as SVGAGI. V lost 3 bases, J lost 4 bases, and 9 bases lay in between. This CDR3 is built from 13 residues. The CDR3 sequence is CASSYNPAYGYTF. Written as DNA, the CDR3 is TGTGCCAGCAGTTATAATCCTGCCTATGGCTACACCTTC.

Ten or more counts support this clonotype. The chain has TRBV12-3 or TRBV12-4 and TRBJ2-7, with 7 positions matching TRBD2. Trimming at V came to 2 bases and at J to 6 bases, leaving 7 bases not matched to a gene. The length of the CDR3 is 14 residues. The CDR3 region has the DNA TGTGCCAGCAGTTTACAGGCGGGAGTCTCCGAGCAGTACTTC. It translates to CASSLQAGVSEQYF.

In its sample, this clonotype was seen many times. The CDR3 sequence: CSAPVRATGEQYF. DNA of the CDR3: TGCAGTGCCCCGGTGCGGGCCACGGGGGAGCAGTACTTC. This sequence joins TRBV20-1 and TRBJ2-7, with D perhaps matching TRBD2 (5 bases). In germline, CDR1 is DFQATT, CDR2 SNEGSKA (reference sequence). The CDR3 extends over 13 amino acids. V was cut by 6 bases and J by 7 bases, with 19 bases left in between.

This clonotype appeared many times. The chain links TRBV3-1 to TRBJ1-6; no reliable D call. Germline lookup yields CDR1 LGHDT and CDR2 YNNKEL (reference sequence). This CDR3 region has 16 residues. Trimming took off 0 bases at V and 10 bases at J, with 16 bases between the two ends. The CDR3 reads CASSQDRPAVGSPLHF. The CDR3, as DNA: TGTGCCAGCAGCCAAGATCGGCCGGCGGTCGGCTCACCCCTCCACTTT. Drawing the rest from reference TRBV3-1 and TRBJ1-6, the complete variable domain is DTAVSQTPKYLVTQMGNDKSIKCEQNLGHDTMYWYKQDSKKFLKIMFSYNNKELIINETVPNRFSPKSPDKAHLNLHINSLELGDSAVYFCASSQDRPAVGSPLHFGNGTRLTVT.

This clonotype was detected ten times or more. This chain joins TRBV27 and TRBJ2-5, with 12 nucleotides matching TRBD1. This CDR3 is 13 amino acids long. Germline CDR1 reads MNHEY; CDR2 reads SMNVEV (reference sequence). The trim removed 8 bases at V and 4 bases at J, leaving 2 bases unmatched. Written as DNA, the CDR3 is TGTGCCAGCGGGACAGGGGGCTCAGAGACCCAGTACTTC. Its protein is CASGTGGSETQYF.

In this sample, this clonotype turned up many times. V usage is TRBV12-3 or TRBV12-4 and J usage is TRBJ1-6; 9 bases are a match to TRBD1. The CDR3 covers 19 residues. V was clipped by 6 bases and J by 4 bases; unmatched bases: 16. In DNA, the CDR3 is TGTGCCAGCAGCACGGGACAGGGAGATGAGACGTGGTATAATTCACCCCTCCACTTT. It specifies CASSTGQGDETWYNSPLHF.

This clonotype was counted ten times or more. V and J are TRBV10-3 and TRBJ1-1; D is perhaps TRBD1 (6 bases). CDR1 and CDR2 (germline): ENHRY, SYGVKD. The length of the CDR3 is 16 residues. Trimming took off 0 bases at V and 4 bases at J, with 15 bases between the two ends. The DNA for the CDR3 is TGTGCCATCAGTGAGTCGAAGGGGGGTCCGGCCACTGAAGCTTTCTTT. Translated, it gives CAISESKGGPATEAFF.

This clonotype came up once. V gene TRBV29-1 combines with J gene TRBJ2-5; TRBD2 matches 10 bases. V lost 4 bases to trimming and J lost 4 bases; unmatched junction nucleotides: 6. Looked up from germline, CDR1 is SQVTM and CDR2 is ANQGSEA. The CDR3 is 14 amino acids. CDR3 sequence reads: CSVALAGAVETQYF. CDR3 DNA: TGCAGCGTTGCTCTAGCGGGAGCGGTAGAGACCCAGTACTTC.

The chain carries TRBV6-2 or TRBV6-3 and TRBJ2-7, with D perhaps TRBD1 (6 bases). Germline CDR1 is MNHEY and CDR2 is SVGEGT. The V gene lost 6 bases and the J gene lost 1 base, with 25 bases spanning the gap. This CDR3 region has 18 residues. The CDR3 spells CASRNSALNRVRSYEQYF. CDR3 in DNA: TGTGCCAGCAGAAACTCGGCCTTAAACAGGGTACGGTCCTACGAGCAGTACTTC.

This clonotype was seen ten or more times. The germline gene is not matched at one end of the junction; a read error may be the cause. This CDR3 is CSVYVGSYERYF. The CDR3 bases are TGCAGCGTTTATGTGGGCTCCTACGAGCGGTACTTC. This sequence joins TRBV29-1 and TRBJ2-7; D remains ambiguous. CDR3 length equals 12 residues. Germline-derived CDR1 and CDR2 are SQVTM and ANQGSEA.

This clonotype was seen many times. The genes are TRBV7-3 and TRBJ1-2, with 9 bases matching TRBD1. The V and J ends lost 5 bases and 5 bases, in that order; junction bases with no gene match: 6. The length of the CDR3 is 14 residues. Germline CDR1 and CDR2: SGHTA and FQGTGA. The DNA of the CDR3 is TGTGCCAGCAGCATCGGACAGGGGAGGTATGGCTACACCTTC. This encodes CASSIGQGRYGYTF.

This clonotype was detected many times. Here the CDR3 reads CATSRELPRTGGYEQYF. CDR3 DNA: TGTGCCACCAGCAGAGAATTACCACGGACAGGGGGCTACGAGCAGTACTTC. This chain connects TRBV15 to TRBJ2-7, with 10 bases matching TRBD1. The CDR3 sequence is 17 residues long. V dropped 0 bases and J dropped 3; count of bases not matched to a gene: 8. CDR1 is LNHNV, CDR2 YYDKDF, per germline (reference sequence).

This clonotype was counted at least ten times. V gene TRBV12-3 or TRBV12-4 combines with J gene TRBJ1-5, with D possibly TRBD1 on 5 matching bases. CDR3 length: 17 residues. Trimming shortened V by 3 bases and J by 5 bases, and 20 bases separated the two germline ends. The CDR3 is CASSFSTATGGDQPQHF. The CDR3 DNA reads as TGTGCCAGCAGTTTTTCCACAGCCACAGGAGGGGATCAGCCCCAGCATTTT.

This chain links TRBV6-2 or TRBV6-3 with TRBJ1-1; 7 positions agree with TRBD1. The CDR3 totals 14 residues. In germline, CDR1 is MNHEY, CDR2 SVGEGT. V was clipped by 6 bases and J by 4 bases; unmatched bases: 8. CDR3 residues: CASRSGQRITEAFF. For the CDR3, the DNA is TGTGCCAGCAGGTCGGGACAGCGGATCACTGAAGCTTTCTTT.

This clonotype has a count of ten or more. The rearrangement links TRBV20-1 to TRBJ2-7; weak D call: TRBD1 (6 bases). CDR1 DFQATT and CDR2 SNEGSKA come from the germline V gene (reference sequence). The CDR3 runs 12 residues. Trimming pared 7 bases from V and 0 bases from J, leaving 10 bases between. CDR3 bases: TGCAGTGGAAGGGGGAGCTCCTACGAGCAGTACTTC. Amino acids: CSGRGSSYEQYF.

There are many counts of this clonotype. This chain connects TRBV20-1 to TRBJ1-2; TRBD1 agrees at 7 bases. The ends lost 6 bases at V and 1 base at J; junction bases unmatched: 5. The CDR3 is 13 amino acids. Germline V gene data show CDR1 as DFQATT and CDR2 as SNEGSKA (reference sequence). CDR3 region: CSAQGQDNYGYTF. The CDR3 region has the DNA TGCAGTGCCCAAGGACAGGATAACTATGGCTACACCTTC.